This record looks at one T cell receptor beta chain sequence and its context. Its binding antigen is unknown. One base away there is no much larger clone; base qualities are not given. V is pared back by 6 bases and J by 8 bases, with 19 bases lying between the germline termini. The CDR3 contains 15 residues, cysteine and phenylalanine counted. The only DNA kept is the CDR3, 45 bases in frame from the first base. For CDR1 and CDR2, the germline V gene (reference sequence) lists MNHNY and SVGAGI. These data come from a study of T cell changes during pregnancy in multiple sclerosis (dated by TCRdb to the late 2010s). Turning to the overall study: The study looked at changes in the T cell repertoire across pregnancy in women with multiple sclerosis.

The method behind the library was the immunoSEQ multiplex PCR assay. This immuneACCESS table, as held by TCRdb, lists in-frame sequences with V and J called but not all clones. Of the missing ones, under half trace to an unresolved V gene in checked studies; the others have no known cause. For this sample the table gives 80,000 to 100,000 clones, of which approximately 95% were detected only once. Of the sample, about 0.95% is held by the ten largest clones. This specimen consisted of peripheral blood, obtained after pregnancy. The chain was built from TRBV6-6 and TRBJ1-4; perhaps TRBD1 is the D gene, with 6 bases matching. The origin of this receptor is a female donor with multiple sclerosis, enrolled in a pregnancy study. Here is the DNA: TGTGCCAGCAGCTCCGGACAGCCGGGCGGAGAAAAACTGTTTTTT. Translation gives CASSSGQPGGEKLFF.